Each of the 28 T cell receptor beta chains below was sequenced from the same sample in a study of T cell changes during pregnancy in multiple sclerosis. Some clones are missing from TCRdb's copy, which holds only in-frame ones; the method was immunoSEQ multiplex PCR. This table has tens of thousands of clones, around 94% appearing once. The specimen was CD4+ T cells from peripheral blood mononuclear cells, collected in the first trimester of pregnancy. These receptors originate from a female donor with multiple sclerosis, enrolled in a pregnancy study.

The V call is TRBV7-9, the J call TRBJ2-1, with D possibly being TRBD2 (5 bases). Germline values: CDR1 SEHNR, CDR2 FQNEAQ (reference sequence). Trimming stripped 3 bases from V and 0 bases from J, with 6 bases between. This CDR3 contains 14 residues. CDR3 residues: CASSLGSSYNEQFF. The CDR3 nucleotides read TGTGCCAGCAGCTTGGGGAGCTCCTACAATGAGCAGTTCTTC.

The chain has TRBV9 and TRBJ2-1; the D gene is possibly TRBD2 (7 bases). Trimming stripped 0 bases from V and 8 bases from J, with 15 bases between. This CDR3 contains 15 residues. CDR1 SGDLS and CDR2 YYNGEE come from the germline V gene. CDR3 sequence reads: CASSVGSGGLDEQFF. CDR3 bases: TGTGCCAGCAGCGTAGGATCGGGGGGCCTTGATGAGCAGTTCTTC. Supplemented by reference TRBV9 and TRBJ2-1, the full variable domain reads DSGVTQTPKHLITATGQRVTLRCSPRSGDLSVYWYQQSLDQGLQFLIQYYNGEERAKGNILERFSAQQFPDLHSELNLSSLELGDSALYFCASSVGSGGLDEQFFGPGTRLTVL.

This rearrangement joins TRBV7-8 to TRBJ2-7, with 9 bases aligning to TRBD2. The V gene end was trimmed by 0 bases and the J gene end by 1 base; junction bases not matched to a gene: 4. This CDR3 has 16 amino acids. Germline loops: CDR1 SGHVS, CDR2 FQNEAQ. CDR3 protein: CASSLAARGGSYEQYF. DNA of the CDR3: TGTGCCAGCAGCTTAGCGGCGCGGGGGGGATCCTACGAGCAGTACTTC. The whole variable domain, filled in from reference TRBV7-8 and TRBJ2-7, reads GAGVSQSPRYKVAKRGQDVALRCDPISGHVSLFWYQQALGQGPEFLTYFQNEAQLDKSGLPSDRFFAERPEGSVSTLKIQRTQQEDSAVYLCASSLAARGGSYEQYFGPGTRLTVT.

This chain joins TRBV14 and TRBJ2-2, with D unresolved. Germline CDR1 SGHDN, CDR2 FVKESK. V lost 1 base to trimming and J lost 2 bases, with 11 bases between them. The CDR3 totals 16 residues. The CDR3 region is CASSQVGRLNTGELFF. CDR3 nucleotides: TGTGCCAGCAGCCAAGTGGGCAGGCTTAACACCGGGGAGCTGTTTTTT.

The V gene is TRBV19, the J gene TRBJ2-7; no clear D gene. Germline loops: CDR1 LNHDA, CDR2 SQIVND (reference sequence). The CDR3 totals 14 residues. Trimming left V 7 bases short and J 6 bases short, with 19 bases between. CDR3 protein: CASTPPGGLREQYF. DNA of the CDR3: TGTGCCAGTACCCCCCCGGGTGGCCTACGCGAGCAGTACTTC.

The V gene is TRBV11-3, the J gene TRBJ1-4; 7 bases match TRBD1. V lost 4 bases and J lost 8; bases outside the gene matches: 22. Germline assignment: CDR1 SGHNT and CDR2 YENEEA. This CDR3 has 19 amino acids. For the CDR3, the DNA is TGTGCCAGCAGCTCCTTAGAAGACAACAAGGGGGCTGATGGAGAAAAACTGTTTTTT. Translating it yields CASSSLEDNKGADGEKLFF.

The gene calls are TRBV29-1 and TRBJ2-2; D remains ambiguous. Trimming shortened V by 4 bases and J by 1 base, and 4 bases separated the two germline ends. Germline V gene sequence: CDR1 SQVTM, CDR2 ANQGSEA. This CDR3 has 12 amino acids. CDR3 nucleotides: TGCAGCGTTGGGCAGAACACCGGGGAGCTGTTTTTT. This gives the protein CSVGQNTGELFF.

The genes are TRBV10-3 and TRBJ2-7; D not certain. The CDR3 sequence is 13 residues long. Germline V gene sequence: CDR1 ENHRY, CDR2 SYGVKD. Trimming took off 7 bases at V and 7 bases at J, with 17 bases between the two ends. The CDR3 nucleotides read TGTGCCATCAACCGGCAGCAGGCCGGAGAGCAGTACTTC. It encodes CAINRQQAGEQYF.

The chain couples TRBV5-6 to TRBJ1-1, with D perhaps TRBD1 (5 bases). The CDR3 has 15 amino acids. The V gene's germline CDR1 is SGHDT and CDR2 YYEEEE. Trimming removed 2 bases from V and 4 bases from J, with 15 bases in between. CDR3 protein: CASSLIDRMGTEAFF. The CDR3 nucleotides are TGTGCCAGCAGCTTAATCGACAGAATGGGCACTGAAGCTTTCTTT.

The CDR3 reads CASAPDRGREKLFF. DNA for the CDR3: TGTGCCAGCGCCCCGGACAGGGGGCGGGAAAAACTGTTTTTT. The genes are TRBV2 and TRBJ1-4; 11 bases fit TRBD1. Germline V gene sequence: CDR1 SNHLY, CDR2 FYNNEI. Trimming removed 8 bases from V and 8 bases from J; junction bases left unmatched: 7. The CDR3 is 14 amino acids.

V usage is TRBV9 and J usage is TRBJ2-3; D perhaps matches TRBD2 (6 bases). The ends were cut back, 2 bases at V and 9 bases at J, with 25 bases in the middle. CDR3 size: 17 residues. Germline CDR1 and CDR2: SGDLS and YYNGEE. CDR3 DNA sequence: TGTGCCAGCAGCGTCGGGGGTTTAGCGGCCCCCGGTAGGACGCAGTATTTT. It is translated as CASSVGGLAAPGRTQYF.

The CDR3 sequence is CASSLAGGTYNEQFF. The CDR3 DNA reads as TGTGCCAGCAGCTTAGCGGGGGGGACCTACAATGAGCAGTTCTTC. The rearrangement uses TRBV7-9 and TRBJ2-1, with 7 bases lining up with TRBD2. Per the germline V gene, CDR1 is SEHNR and CDR2 is FQNEAQ (reference sequence). V trimming: 0 bases; J trimming: 2 bases; junction bases outside the gene matches: 1. This CDR3 has 15 amino acids.

CDR3 bases: TGTGCCAGCAGCCCTGGCCGGGGAAGCGGGGGGTCCTACGAGCAGTACTTC. Residues: CASSPGRGSGGSYEQYF. The genes are TRBV5-4 and TRBJ2-7; 9 bases line up with TRBD2. This CDR3 comprises 17 residues. The V gene's germline CDR1 is SGHNT and CDR2 YYREEE (reference sequence). V was clipped by 4 bases and J by 1 base; unmatched bases: 12.

CDR3: CAWSLQGNSPLHF. CDR3 coding DNA: TGTGCCTGGAGTCTGCAGGGAAATTCACCCCTCCACTTT. The rearrangement links TRBV30 to TRBJ1-6; the D gene is possibly TRBD1 (5 bases). The germline CDR1 and CDR2 sequences are GTSNPN and SVGIG (reference sequence). This CDR3 is 13 amino acids long. V was clipped by 2 bases and J by 7 bases, with 9 bases between them.

The chain uses TRBV29-1 and TRBJ1-2; no clear D gene. Trimming removed 2 bases at V and 4 bases at J, with 20 bases between. Germline-derived CDR1 and CDR2 are SQVTM and ANQGSEA. The CDR3 has 16 amino acids. The CDR3 sequence: CSVEWVASSTTYGYTF. The CDR3 nucleotides read TGCAGCGTTGAATGGGTGGCTAGCAGTACCACCTATGGCTACACCTTC.

This clone has just one count. This CDR3 is CASSLRLAAVGETQYF. CDR3 nucleotides: TGTGCCAGCAGCTTACGCCTAGCGGCGGTGGGTGAGACCCAGTACTTC. The chain employs TRBV7-2 and TRBJ2-5; 7 bases agree with TRBD2. The length of the CDR3 is 16 residues. CDR1 is SGHTA and CDR2 is FQGNSA in the germline V gene. The junction had 11 bases not matched to a gene; V was cut back by 2 bases and J by 5 bases.

The chain joins TRBV15 to TRBJ2-1; 10 nucleotides align to TRBD1. Germline V gene sequence: CDR1 LNHNV, CDR2 YYDKDF (reference sequence). This CDR3 spans 14 amino acids. V was pared by 3 bases and J by 6 bases, with 2 bases of the junction left unmatched. This chain's CDR3 is CATSRDRGSNEQFF. Here the CDR3 DNA reads TGTGCCACCAGCAGGGACAGGGGGAGCAATGAGCAGTTCTTC.

The chain joins TRBV18 to TRBJ1-1; no clear D gene. Between the trimmed V and J ends, which lost 1 base and 5 bases, there was a span of 8 bases. The CDR3 is made up of 13 amino acids. CDR1 and CDR2 (germline): KGHSH, LQKENI. DNA for the CDR3: TGTGCCAGCTCACCACGCGGCCCAACTGAAGCTTTCTTT. Its translation: CASSPRGPTEAFF.

The chain is built from TRBV7-3 and TRBJ2-3, with 12 bases fitting TRBD2. V shed 5 bases and J 3 bases; nucleotides not matched to a gene: 6. Per germline, CDR1 SGHTA and CDR2 FQGTGA. The CDR3 is 16 amino acids. The CDR3, as DNA: TGTGCCAGCAGCCTTGGACTAGCGGGGACAACAGATACGCAGTATTTT. Protein: CASSLGLAGTTDTQYF.

The V gene is TRBV14, the J gene TRBJ2-6, with 7 bases that match TRBD1. This CDR3 region has 15 residues. Germline V gene lookup returns CDR1 SGHDN and CDR2 FVKESK. Losses at the gene ends were 4 bases for V and 2 bases for J; bases not matched to a gene: 2. CDR3 bases: TGTGCCAGCAGCCCAGGGGGAACTGGGGCCAACGTCCTGACTTTC. Protein sequence: CASSPGGTGANVLTF.

The V gene is TRBV6-1, the J gene TRBJ1-2; TRBD1 agrees at 7 bases. V lost 5 bases, J lost 6 bases, and 9 bases stayed unmatched. Germline V CDR1 and CDR2: MNHNS, SASEGT. There are 14 residues in the CDR3. The CDR3 nucleotides read TGTGCCAGCAGTACCCAGACAGGGTCCCATGGCTACACCTTC. This gives the protein CASSTQTGSHGYTF.

This rearrangement joins TRBV7-2 to TRBJ1-1, with 7 bases identical to TRBD1. The CDR3 totals 13 residues. The germline V gene encodes CDR1 SGHTA and CDR2 FQGNSA. Unmatched junction bases numbered 1, after V lost 6 bases and J lost 0 bases. The CDR3 coding sequence is TGTGCCAGCAGACAGGGGTTGAACACTGAAGCTTTCTTT. Translated: CASRQGLNTEAFF.

The CDR3 here is CASSQLGGAGNEQFF. The CDR3 nucleotides are TGTGCCAGCAGCCAACTCGGGGGGGCCGGGAATGAGCAGTTCTTC. This sequence joins TRBV14 and TRBJ2-1; TRBD2 agrees at 8 bases. CDR3 length: 15 amino acids. Trimming at V came to 2 bases and at J to 7 bases, leaving 7 bases not matched to a gene. Germline assignment: CDR1 SGHDN and CDR2 FVKESK.

The chain combines TRBV4-1 with TRBJ1-4; D perhaps matches TRBD1 (5 bases). CDR3 size: 16 residues. Germline lookup yields CDR1 MGHRA and CDR2 YSYEKL. Trimming took 3 bases from V and 5 from J, leaving 16 bases between them. CDR3 sequence: CASSQLRHRSNEKLFF. CDR3 DNA: TGCGCCAGCAGCCAGCTCAGGCACAGGTCGAATGAAAAACTGTTTTTT.

This chain uses TRBV15 with TRBJ2-3, with a tentative D call TRBD2 (5 bases). The germline V and J ends were trimmed by 5 bases and 0 bases, with 15 bases remaining between them. In germline, CDR1 is LNHNV, CDR2 YYDKDF (reference sequence). This CDR3 contains 16 residues. DNA for the CDR3: TGTGCCACCAGCCCCTCAGGAGCGGCTAGCACAGATACGCAGTATTTT. Its protein is CATSPSGAASTDTQYF.

Written as DNA, the CDR3 is TGTGCCAGCAGTTACGTGAGGGGGGGCCGCCAAGAGACCCAGTACTTC. Its protein product is CASSYVRGGRQETQYF. The chain carries TRBV6-5 and TRBJ2-5; D might be TRBD2 (7 bases). The V and J ends lost 2 bases and 1 base respectively, with 14 bases between them. This CDR3 has 16 amino acids. The germline V gene encodes CDR1 MNHEY and CDR2 SVGAGI.

The chain carries TRBV7-2 and TRBJ2-7; 8 positions agree with TRBD2. V shed 4 bases and J 2 bases; nucleotides not matched to a gene: 7. Germline V gives CDR1 SGHTA, CDR2 FQGNSA. CDR3 size: 15 residues. CDR3 amino acids: CASSSQRGPTYEQYF. In nucleotides, the CDR3 is TGTGCCAGCAGCTCTCAGCGGGGGCCCACCTACGAGCAGTACTTC.

The V and J genes are TRBV11-3 and TRBJ2-1; weak D call: TRBD1 (6 bases). Trimming left V 5 bases short and J 4 bases short, with 15 bases between. The germline V gene encodes CDR1 SGHNT and CDR2 YENEEA. This CDR3 is built from 15 residues. CDR3: CASSPPGTLYNEQFF. CDR3 in DNA: TGTGCCAGCAGCCCACCCGGGACACTATACAATGAGCAGTTCTTC.